The 3 T cell receptor beta chains presented below share a single source sample, sequenced in a study of cytomegalovirus exposure and HLA in healthy donors. PCR involved 60 Vbeta and 13 Jbeta primers. Here immunoSEQ multiplex PCR was the method, and the copy in TCRdb shows in-frame clones only, minus some. The sample carries 150,000 to 200,000 clones, 12% recorded once. Sequences were obtained from PBMCs. The origin of the receptors is a man aged 50-60 years in good health and CMV-seropositive.

This chain uses TRBV19 with TRBJ1-6, with D maybe TRBD1 (6 bases). V was shortened by 3 bases and J by 7 bases, with 10 bases between the two germline ends. The CDR3 is 14 residues long. The germline V gene encodes CDR1 LNHDA and CDR2 SQIVND (reference sequence). The CDR3 here is CASSISGVNSPLHF. The DNA of the CDR3 is TGTGCCAGTAGTATTTCAGGGGTCAATTCACCCCTCCACTTT. The complete variable domain, with remaining parts taken from reference TRBV19 and TRBJ1-6, reads DGGITQSPKYLFRKEGQNVTLSCEQNLNHDAMYWYRQDPGQGLRLIYYSQIVNDFQKGDIAEGYSVSREKKESFPLTVTSAQKNPTAFYLCASSISGVNSPLHFGNGTRLTVT.

This clone has only a few counts. This rearrangement joins TRBV29-1 to TRBJ2-2; unclear D gene. CDR1 is SQVTM and CDR2 is ANQGSEA in the germline V gene. Trimming stripped 4 bases from V and 1 base from J, with 7 bases between. This CDR3 region has 13 residues. The CDR3 loop is CSVGAGNTGELFF. CDR3 nucleotide sequence: TGCAGCGTTGGGGCAGGGAACACCGGGGAGCTGTTTTTT.

This clone appeared a few times. The rearrangement uses TRBV5-4 and TRBJ1-2; the D is unclear. Trimming stripped 1 base from V and 4 bases from J, with 11 bases between. The germline V gene has CDR1 SGHNT and CDR2 YYREEE (reference sequence). The CDR3 is 14 amino acids. The CDR3 sequence: CASSLYVEVYGYTF. The CDR3 DNA reads TGTGCCAGCAGCTTGTATGTGGAGGTCTATGGCTACACCTTC.